Listed below are T cell receptor beta chains from one sample, sequenced in a study of PD-1 blockade in classical Hodgkin lymphoma. Some clones are missing from TCRdb's copy, which holds only in-frame ones; the method was immunoSEQ multiplex PCR. The sample holds tens of thousands of clones, 80% to 90% seen once. This specimen consisted of peripheral blood mononuclear cells (PBMCs), obtained at baseline. These receptors all stem from a human donor with classical Hodgkin lymphoma. Both conserved end residues are part of each CDR3. A D gene is named only where the DNA matches it firmly.

d_gene	j_gene	v_gene	CDR3aa	CDR3nt
NA	TRBJ1-1	TRBV13	CASTPEGGRNTEAFF	TGTGCCAGCACCCCGGAGGGTGGGAGGAACACTGAAGCTTTCTTT
NA	TRBJ2-3	TRBV27	CASSFGAAFPDTQYF	TGTGCCAGCAGTTTTGGGGCAGCCTTCCCAGATACGCAGTATTTT
NA	TRBJ1-2	TRBV10-3	CAIKEMLGSYGYTF	TGTGCCATCAAGGAGATGCTGGGGAGCTATGGCTACACCTTC
TRBD1	TRBJ1-5	TRBV19	CASAPQGALIWGRPQHF	TGTGCCAGTGCCCCGCAGGGGGCGCTGATTTGGGGTCGGCCCCAGCATTTT
NA	TRBJ1-2	TRBV4-1	CASSPKEGNYGYTF	TGCGCCAGCAGCCCCAAGGAGGGGAACTATGGCTACACCTTC
NA	TRBJ2-7	TRBV7-2	CASSKRQGWTYEQYF	TGTGCCAGCAGCAAAAGGCAGGGTTGGACCTACGAGCAGTACTTC
NA	TRBJ1-4	TRBV7-6	CASSPTWAHGKLFF	TGTGCCAGCAGCCCGACTTGGGCCCATGGAAAACTGTTTTTT
TRBD1	TRBJ1-1	TRBV7-2	CASSAQIPGQVNTEAFF	TGTGCCAGCAGCGCTCAAATCCCGGGACAGGTGAACACTGAAGCTTTCTTT
NA	TRBJ1-1	TRBV6-1	CASSDGAVNTEAFF	TGTGCCAGCAGTGATGGGGCGGTGAACACTGAAGCTTTCTTT
NA	TRBJ1-5	TRBV6-6	CASSYQGYGNQPQHF	TGTGCCAGCAGCTACCAGGGGTATGGCAATCAGCCCCAGCATTTT